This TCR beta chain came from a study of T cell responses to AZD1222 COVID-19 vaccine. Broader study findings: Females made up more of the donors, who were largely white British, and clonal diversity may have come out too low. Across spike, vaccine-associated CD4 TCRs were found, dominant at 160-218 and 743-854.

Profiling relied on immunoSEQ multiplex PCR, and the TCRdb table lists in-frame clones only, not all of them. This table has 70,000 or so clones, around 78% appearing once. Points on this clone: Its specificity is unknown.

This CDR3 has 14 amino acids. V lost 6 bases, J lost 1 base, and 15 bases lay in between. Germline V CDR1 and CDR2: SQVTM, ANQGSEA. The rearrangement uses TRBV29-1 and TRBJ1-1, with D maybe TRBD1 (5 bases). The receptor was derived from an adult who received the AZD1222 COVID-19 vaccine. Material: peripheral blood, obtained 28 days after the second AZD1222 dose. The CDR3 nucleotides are TGCAGCGTCTCCAAGGGACGGTCGAACACTGAAGCTTTCTTT. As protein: CSVSKGRSNTEAFF.